This T cell receptor (beta chain) was sequenced in a study of blood T cell repertoires in COVID-19. Study summary: The United States, Italy and Spain supplied acute and convalescent COVID-19 samples. Nucleic acid was either cDNA or gDNA, and it came from T cells, B-cell-depleted T cells, or PBMCs.

Authors' analysis steps: Amplification from reference gene primers served as the basis for estimated nucleated cell counts. Sequencing was performed with immunoSEQ multiplex PCR; in TCRdb, only in-frame clones are kept and a portion is missing. That table is the source of V, J and clone size, and D and trimming were worked out from the DNA. The data show some 16,000 clones, around 83% seen once. Germline CDR1 reads SGHRS; CDR2 reads YFSETQ. Trimming cost V 0 bases and J 10 bases; bases outside gene matches: 6. This CDR3 contains 14 residues. Sequencing input: peripheral blood. This TCR derives from a man in his 60s with acute or convalescent COVID-19. The J gene is TRBJ2-1, the V gene TRBV5-1; TRBD2 aligns across 8 bases. The CDR3 reads CASSLEAGVGEQFF. DNA for the CDR3: TGCGCCAGCAGCTTGGAAGCGGGAGTTGGGGAGCAGTTCTTC. Full variable domain (remainder filled in from reference TRBV5-1 and TRBJ2-1): KAGVTQTPRYLIKTRGQQVTLSCSPISGHRSVSWYQQTPGQGLQFLFEYFSETQRNKGNFPGRFSGRQFSNSRSEMNVSTLELGDSALYLCASSLEAGVGEQFFGPGTRLTVL.